This TCR beta chain stems from a study of blood T cells in healthy people across ages. Points from the study as a whole: Diversity of TCR beta per million T cells declined in a roughly linear way with age. In long-lived donors, naive CD4+ cell counts and diversity exceeded those of aged donors.

Donor samples were obtained from healthy Caucasian individuals from Russia, aged about 6 to 90. A second about 7 to 12 cycle PCR used barcoded and J-beta primers. At least 2.5 million CDR3-containing paired-end reads were obtained per sample. TCRdb reprocessed the 5' RACE reads with MiXCR, giving one entry per CDR3 protein. The table has 920,000 or so distinct CDR3 sequences, around 43% seen once; the top ten hold 15% to 20%. The V end was cut by 1 base, the J end by 2 bases, with 15 bases between. Germline assignment: CDR1 MNHEY and CDR2 SMNVEV (reference sequence). The CDR3 length is 17 residues. Details on this clonotype: Its antigen is not known.

The specimen sequenced was blood. The chain has TRBV27 and TRBJ2-1, with TRBD2 as a possible D gene (6 bases). The source is a woman aged 55 to 70 in good health. The CDR3 DNA sequence: TGTGCCAGCAGTTTATTCGGTTTTGCGGGGACCTACAATGAGCAGTTCTTC. Residues: CASSLFGFAGTYNEQFF.